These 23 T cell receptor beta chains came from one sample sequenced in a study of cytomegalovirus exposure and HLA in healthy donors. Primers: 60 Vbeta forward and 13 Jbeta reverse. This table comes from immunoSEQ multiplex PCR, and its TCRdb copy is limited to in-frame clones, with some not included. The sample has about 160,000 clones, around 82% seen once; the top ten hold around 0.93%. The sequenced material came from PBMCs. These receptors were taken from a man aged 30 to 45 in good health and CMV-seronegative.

The CDR3 nucleotides are TGTGCCAGCAGTTACGGAGGGAGGGATGAAAAACTGTTTTTT. Translating it yields CASSYGGRDEKLFF. The rearrangement uses TRBV6-5 and TRBJ1-4; D uncertain. Trimming stripped 2 bases from V and 6 bases from J, with 10 bases between. Germline CDR1 reads MNHEY; CDR2 reads SVGAGI. The CDR3 is made up of 14 amino acids.

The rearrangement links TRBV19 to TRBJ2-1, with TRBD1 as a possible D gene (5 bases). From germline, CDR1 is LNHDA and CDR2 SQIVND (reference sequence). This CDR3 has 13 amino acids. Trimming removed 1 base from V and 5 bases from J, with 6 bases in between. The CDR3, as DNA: TGTGCCAGTAGTATAGGGGGCGACAATGAGCAGTTCTTC. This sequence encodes CASSIGGDNEQFF. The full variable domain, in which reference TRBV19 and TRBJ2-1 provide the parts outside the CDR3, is DGGITQSPKYLFRKEGQNVTLSCEQNLNHDAMYWYRQDPGQGLRLIYYSQIVNDFQKGDIAEGYSVSREKKESFPLTVTSAQKNPTAFYLCASSIGGDNEQFFGPGTRLTVL.

CDR3 sequence: CASSLDRSNTEAFF. The DNA for the CDR3 is TGTGCCAGCAGCTTAGATCGGAGTAACACTGAAGCTTTCTTT. The chain uses TRBV11-2 and TRBJ1-1; D unclear. CDR1 and CDR2 (germline): SGHAT, FQNNGV. V dropped 0 bases and J dropped 2 bases, with 7 bases sitting between them. This CDR3 is built from 14 residues.

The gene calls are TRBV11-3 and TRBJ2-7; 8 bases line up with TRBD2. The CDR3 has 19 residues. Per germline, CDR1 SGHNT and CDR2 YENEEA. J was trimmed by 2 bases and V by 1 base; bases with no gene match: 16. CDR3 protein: CASSLGGSYPSGRTYEQYF. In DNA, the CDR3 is TGTGCCAGCAGCTTAGGGGGGAGTTATCCTAGCGGGCGAACCTACGAGCAGTACTTC. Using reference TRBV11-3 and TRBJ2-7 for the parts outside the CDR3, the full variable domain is EAGVVQSPRYKIIEKKQPVAFWCNPISGHNTLYWYLQNLGQGPELLIRYENEEAVDDSQLPKDRFSAERLKGVDSTLKIQPAELGDSAVYLCASSLGGSYPSGRTYEQYFGPGTRLTVT.

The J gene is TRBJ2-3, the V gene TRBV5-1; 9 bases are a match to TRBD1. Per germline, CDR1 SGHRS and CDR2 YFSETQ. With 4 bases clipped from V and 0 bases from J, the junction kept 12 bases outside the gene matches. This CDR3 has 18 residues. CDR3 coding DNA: TGCGCCAGCAGCCCGCTCGGACAGGGGCGGACTAGCACAGATACGCAGTATTTT. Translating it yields CASSPLGQGRTSTDTQYF.

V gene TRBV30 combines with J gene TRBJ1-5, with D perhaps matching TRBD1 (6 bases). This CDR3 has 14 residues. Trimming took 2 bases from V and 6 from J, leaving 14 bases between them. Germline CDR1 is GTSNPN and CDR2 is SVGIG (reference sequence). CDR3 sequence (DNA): TGTGCCTGGAGTAAAACAGGGTCCCTTCAGCCCCAGCATTTT. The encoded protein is CAWSKTGSLQPQHF.

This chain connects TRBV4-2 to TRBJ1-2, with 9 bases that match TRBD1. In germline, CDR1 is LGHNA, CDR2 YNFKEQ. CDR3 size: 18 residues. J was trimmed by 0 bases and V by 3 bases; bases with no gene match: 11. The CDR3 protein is CASSQSAQGARPNYGYTF. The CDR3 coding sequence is TGTGCCAGCAGCCAGTCGGCACAGGGGGCAAGACCTAACTATGGCTACACCTTC.

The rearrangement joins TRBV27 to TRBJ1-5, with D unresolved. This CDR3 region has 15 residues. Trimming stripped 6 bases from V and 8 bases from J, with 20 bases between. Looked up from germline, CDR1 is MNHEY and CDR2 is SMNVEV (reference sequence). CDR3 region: CASSLSGGQRKPQHF. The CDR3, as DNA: TGTGCCAGCAGCCTTTCAGGAGGGCAACGGAAGCCCCAGCATTTT.

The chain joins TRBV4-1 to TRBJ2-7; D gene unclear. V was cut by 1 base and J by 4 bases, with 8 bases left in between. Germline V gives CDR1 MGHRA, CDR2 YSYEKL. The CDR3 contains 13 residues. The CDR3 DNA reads TGCGCCAGCAGCCAAGTCATTCAATACGAGCAGTACTTC. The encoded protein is CASSQVIQYEQYF.

This CDR3 reads CASSLASGTGGYEQYF. Written as DNA, the CDR3 is TGCGCCAGCAGCTTGGCCTCCGGGACAGGGGGTTACGAGCAGTACTTC. V usage is TRBV5-1 and J usage is TRBJ2-7; the match to TRBD1 covers 11 bases. V lost 0 bases and J lost 4; bases outside the gene matches: 6. This CDR3 is 16 amino acids long. Germline-derived CDR1 and CDR2 are SGHRS and YFSETQ.

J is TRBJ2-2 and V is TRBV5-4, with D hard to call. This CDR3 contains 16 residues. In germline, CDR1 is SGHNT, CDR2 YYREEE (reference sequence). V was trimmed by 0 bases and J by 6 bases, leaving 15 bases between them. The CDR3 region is CASSLVRGPRSGELFF. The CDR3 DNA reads TGTGCCAGCAGCTTGGTTCGTGGGCCCAGATCCGGGGAGCTGTTTTTT.

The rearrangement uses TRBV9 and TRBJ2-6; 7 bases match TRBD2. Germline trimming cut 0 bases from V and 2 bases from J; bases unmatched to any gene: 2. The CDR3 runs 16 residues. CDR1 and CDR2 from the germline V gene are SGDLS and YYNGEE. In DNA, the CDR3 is TGTGCCAGCAGCGTAGGGGGAGGGGCTGGGGCCAACGTCCTGACTTTC. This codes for CASSVGGGAGANVLTF.

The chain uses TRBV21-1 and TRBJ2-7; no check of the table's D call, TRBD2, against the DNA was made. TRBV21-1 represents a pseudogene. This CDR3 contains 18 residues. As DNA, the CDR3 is TGTGCCAGCAGCACCAAGGGGGGGGCTCGTCGAGCGCGGTACGAGCAGTACTTC. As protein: CASSTKGGARRARYEQYF.

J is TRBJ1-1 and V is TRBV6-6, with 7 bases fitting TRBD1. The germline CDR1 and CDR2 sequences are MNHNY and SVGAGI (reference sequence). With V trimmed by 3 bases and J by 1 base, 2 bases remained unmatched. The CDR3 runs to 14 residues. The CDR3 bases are TGTGCCAGCAGTTATGGGACAGAGAACACTGAAGCTTTCTTT. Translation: CASSYGTENTEAFF.

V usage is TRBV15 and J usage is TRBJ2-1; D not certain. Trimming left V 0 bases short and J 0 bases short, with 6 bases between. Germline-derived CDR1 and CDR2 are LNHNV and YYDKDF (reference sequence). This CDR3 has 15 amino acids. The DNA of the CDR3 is TGTGCCACCAGCAGAGACAGGAACTCCTACAATGAGCAGTTCTTC. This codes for CATSRDRNSYNEQFF.

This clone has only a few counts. The CDR3 reads CASSERGGSAVGAFF. In DNA, the CDR3 is TGTGCCAGCAGTGAAAGGGGGGGCTCAGCAGTTGGAGCTTTCTTT. The chain couples TRBV6-1 to TRBJ1-1; perhaps TRBD1 as D (6 bases). Germline V lookup: CDR1 MNHNS, CDR2 SASEGT. The CDR3 has 15 amino acids. V lost 2 bases and J 10 bases, leaving 20 bases between the germline ends.

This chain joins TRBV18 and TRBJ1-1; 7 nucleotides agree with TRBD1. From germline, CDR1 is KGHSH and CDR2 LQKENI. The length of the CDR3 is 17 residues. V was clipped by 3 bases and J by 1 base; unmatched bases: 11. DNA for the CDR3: TGTGCCAGCTCACCGAAGGACAGGATCGGTTCGAACACTGAAGCTTTCTTT. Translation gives CASSPKDRIGSNTEAFF.

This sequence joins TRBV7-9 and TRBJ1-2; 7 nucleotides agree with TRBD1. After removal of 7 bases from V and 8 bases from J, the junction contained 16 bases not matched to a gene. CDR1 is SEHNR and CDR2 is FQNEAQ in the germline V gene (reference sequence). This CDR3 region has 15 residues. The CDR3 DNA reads TGTGCCAGCACCGATCAAGACAGGGCTTTGAGGGGCTACACCTTC. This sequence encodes CASTDQDRALRGYTF. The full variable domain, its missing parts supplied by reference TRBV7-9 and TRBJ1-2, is DTGVSQNPRHKITKRGQNVTFRCDPISEHNRLYWYRQTLGQGPEFLTYFQNEAQLEKSRLLSDRFSAERPKGSFSTLEIQRTEQGDSAMYLCASTDQDRALRGYTFGSGTRLTVV.

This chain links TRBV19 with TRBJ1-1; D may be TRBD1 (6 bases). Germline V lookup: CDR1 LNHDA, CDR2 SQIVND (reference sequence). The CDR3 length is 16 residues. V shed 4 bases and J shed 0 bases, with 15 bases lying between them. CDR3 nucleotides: TGTGCCAGTAGTAACTACAGGGAATTCATGAACACTGAAGCTTTCTTT. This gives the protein CASSNYREFMNTEAFF.

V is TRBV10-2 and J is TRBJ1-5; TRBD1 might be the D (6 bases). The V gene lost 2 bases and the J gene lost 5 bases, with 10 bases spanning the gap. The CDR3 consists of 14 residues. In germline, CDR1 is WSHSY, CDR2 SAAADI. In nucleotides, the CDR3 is TGCGCCAGCAGTGAGGCAGGGGCCTATCAGCCCCAGCATTTT. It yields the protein CASSEAGAYQPQHF.

The CDR3 spells CATSRDQDSWEQYF. The CDR3 DNA reads TGTGCCACCAGCAGAGATCAGGACAGCTGGGAGCAGTACTTC. J is TRBJ2-7 and V is TRBV15, with D tentatively TRBD1 (6 bases). Deletions cut 0 bases from V and 7 bases from J, with 13 bases between. Germline V gene data show CDR1 as LNHNV and CDR2 as YYDKDF (reference sequence). This CDR3 comprises 14 residues.

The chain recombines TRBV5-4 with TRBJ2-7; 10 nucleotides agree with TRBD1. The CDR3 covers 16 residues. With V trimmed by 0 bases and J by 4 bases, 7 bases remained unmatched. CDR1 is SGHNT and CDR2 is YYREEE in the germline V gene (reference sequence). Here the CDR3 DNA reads TGTGCCAGCAGCTTGGGCGCTTCGGGACAGGGGTACGAGCAGTACTTC. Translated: CASSLGASGQGYEQYF.

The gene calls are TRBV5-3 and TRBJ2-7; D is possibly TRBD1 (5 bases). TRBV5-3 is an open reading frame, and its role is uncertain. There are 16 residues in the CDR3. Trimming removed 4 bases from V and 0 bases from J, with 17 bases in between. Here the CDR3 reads CARSLTERQRSYEQYF. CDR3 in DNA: TGTGCCAGAAGCCTGACAGAGCGCCAGCGCTCCTACGAGCAGTACTTC.